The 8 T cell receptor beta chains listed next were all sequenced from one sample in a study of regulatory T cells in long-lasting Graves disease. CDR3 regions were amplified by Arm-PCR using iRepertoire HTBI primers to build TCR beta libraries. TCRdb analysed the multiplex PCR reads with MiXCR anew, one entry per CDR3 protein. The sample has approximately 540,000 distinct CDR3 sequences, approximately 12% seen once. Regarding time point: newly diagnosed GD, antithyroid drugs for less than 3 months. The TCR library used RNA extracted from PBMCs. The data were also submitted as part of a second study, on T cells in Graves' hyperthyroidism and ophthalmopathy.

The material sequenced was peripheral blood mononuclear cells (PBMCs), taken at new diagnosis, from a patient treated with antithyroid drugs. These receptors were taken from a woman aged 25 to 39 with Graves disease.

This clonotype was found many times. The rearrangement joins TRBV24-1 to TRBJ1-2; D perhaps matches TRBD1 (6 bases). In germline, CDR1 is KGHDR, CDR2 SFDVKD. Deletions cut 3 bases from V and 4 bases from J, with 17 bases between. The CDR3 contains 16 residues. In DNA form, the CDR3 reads TGTGCCACCAGTGATCCGGCAGGGGATGGCGGCTATGGCTACACCTTC. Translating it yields CATSDPAGDGGYGYTF.

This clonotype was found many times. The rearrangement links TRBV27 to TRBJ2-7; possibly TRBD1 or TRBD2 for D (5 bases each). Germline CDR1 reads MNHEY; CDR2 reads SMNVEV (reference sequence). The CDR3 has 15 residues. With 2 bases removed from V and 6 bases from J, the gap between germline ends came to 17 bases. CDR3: CASSLNQVRGREQYF. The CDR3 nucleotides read TGTGCCAGCAGTTTAAACCAGGTTCGGGGACGCGAGCAGTACTTC.

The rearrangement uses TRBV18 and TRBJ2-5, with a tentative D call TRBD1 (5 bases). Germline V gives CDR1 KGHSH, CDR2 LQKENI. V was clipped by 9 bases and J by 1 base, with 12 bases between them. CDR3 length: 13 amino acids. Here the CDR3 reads CASLRQFQETQYF. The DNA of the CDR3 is TGTGCCAGTCTTAGACAGTTCCAAGAGACCCAGTACTTC.

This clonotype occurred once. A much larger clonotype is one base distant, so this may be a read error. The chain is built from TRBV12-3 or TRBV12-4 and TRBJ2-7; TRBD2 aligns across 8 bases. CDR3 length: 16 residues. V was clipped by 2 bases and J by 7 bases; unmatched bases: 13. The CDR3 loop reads CASSLSGRASYNEQYF. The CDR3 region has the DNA TGTGCCAGCAGTTTATCCGGGAGGGCCTCCTACAATGAGCAGTACTTC.

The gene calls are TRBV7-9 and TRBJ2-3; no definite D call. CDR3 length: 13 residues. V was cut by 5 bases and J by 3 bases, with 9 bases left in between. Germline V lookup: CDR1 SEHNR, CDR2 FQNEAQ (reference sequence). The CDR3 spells CASSPDWTDTQYF. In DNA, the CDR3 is TGTGCCAGCAGCCCGGATTGGACAGATACGCAGTATTTT.

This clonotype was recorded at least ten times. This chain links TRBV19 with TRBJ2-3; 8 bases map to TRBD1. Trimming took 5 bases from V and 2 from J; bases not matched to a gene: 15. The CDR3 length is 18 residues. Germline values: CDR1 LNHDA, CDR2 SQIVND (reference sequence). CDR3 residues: CASSGTVIRTGPTDTQYF. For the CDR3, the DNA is TGTGCCAGTAGTGGGACGGTTATACGGACAGGGCCCACAGATACGCAGTATTTT. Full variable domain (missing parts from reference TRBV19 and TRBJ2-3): DGGITQSPKYLFRKEGQNVTLSCEQNLNHDAMYWYRQDPGQGLRLIYYSQIVNDFQKGDIAEGYSVSREKKESFPLTVTSAQKNPTAFYLCASSGTVIRTGPTDTQYFGPGTRLTVL.

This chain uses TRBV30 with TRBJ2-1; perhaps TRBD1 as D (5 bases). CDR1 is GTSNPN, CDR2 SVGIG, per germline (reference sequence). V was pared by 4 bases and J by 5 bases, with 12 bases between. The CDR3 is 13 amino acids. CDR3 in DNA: TGTGCCTGGACGAGACAGCAGAACAATGAGCAGTTCTTC. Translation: CAWTRQQNNEQFF.

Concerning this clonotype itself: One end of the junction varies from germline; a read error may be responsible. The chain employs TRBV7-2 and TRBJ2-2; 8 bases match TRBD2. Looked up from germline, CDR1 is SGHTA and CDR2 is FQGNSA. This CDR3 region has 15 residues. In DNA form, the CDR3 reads TGTGCCAGCAGCCTGGAAGGGACTAGGGCCGGGGAGCTGTGGTTT. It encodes CASSLEGTRAGELWF.